This T cell receptor (beta chain) was identified during a study of shared clonotypes between healthy human individuals (dated by TCRdb to about 2020). Regarding the research as a whole: A few men and two women, aged 18 to 49 years, made up the cohort. To increase sequencing depth and limit assay-specific biases, different laboratories used diverse techniques to prepare libraries and sequence TCR repertoires. To estimate repertoire size and how much clonotype sharing occurs between individuals, the study deeply sequenced the blood TCR repertoires of five healthy adults. For each donor, CD4 naive and CD4 memory were each given three plates, CD8 naive was given two plates, and CD8 memory was given one plate. Each donor's leukapheresis produced roughly between roughly 0.85 and 9.5 billion PBMCs.

Comment on this clone: It lacks a known antigen. Qualities for individual bases were not recorded, and no much larger clone is one base off.

Using the deep immunoSEQ assay, multiplex PCR amplified TCR CDR3 regions from genomic DNA. Genomic DNA extracted from each cell subset was distributed evenly over all wells of several immunoSEQ 96-well plates, and each plate served as one replicate. Each replicate PCR for sorted subsets received about 210 ng genomic DNA, equal to tens of thousands of T cell genomes. The purified libraries were quantified using a Qubit 3.0 fluorometer, sized with a Bioanalyzer 2100, and then quantified again using the KAPA Library Quantification kit. Every immunoSEQ 96-well plate was sequenced on a separate single-read 150-cycle Illumina NextSeq 550 flow cell. On the authors' methods: Because the immunoSEQ output included only junctional sequences and no quality scores, the filtering could not be the same as the filtering used for full-length reads. To assign V/J genes and CDR3, sequences were annotated against IMGT germline references using PyIR, a Python wrapper for IgBLAST v1.9. Reads with weak V/J assignments (E-value above 1e-6), missing CDR3, stop codons, out-of-frame junctions, or ambiguous translated residues were removed. V3J clonotypes were defined by identical inferred V gene, J gene, and CDR3 amino acid sequence. Percentage overlap between repertoires was computed as shared unique clonotypes divided by the size of the smaller repertoire. Richness of each repertoire was evaluated using RTK rarefaction, the Chao1 estimator, and Recon v2.1 estimates of unobserved clonotypes. For all TCRbeta clonotypes obtained by the gDNA method from four donors, generation probabilities were computed with OLGA. What TCRdb holds here is the immuneACCESS table cut down to in-frame rearrangements. Part of the clones is not present; checked against another copy, under half of the missing clones reflect an unresolved V gene, and the others are unexplained. V, J and clone size are those of that table, while D and trimming were read from the DNA. This sample lists 650,000 to 700,000 clones; less than 95% were detected once. Jointly, the top ten make up roughly 36% of the sample.

The donors were healthy, HIV-negative adults with no recently reported acute infections or vaccinations. Every donor was a Caucasian adult residing in Nashville, Tennessee, USA. The CD8 memory samples were a combination of magnetically selected CD45RO+ cells and CCR7-negative CD45RA+ effector memory (TemRA) cells. After blood collection by leukapheresis, PBMCs were isolated using Ficoll-Histopaque density gradient centrifugation and then cryopreserved in the vapor phase of liquid nitrogen. Analytical flow cytometry was used to check the purity and quantity of every magnetically sorted T cell population. Genomic DNA was isolated from each sorted fraction and quantified by UV absorbance on a Nanodrop 2000c. The V end loses 4 bases and the J end loses 3 bases, and a stretch of 9 bases separates them. CDR1 and CDR2, looked up from the germline V gene, are SGHVS and FQNEAQ. The CDR3 has 13 amino acids, counting the end cysteine and phenylalanine. Only CDR3 DNA remains: 39 bases, in frame from the first base.

The paper's findings and limits, for the study overall: Pairwise subsampling indicated that sequencing depth was expected to affect the degree of clonotype sharing among donors. Clonotypes shared by all four sorted-subset donors showed higher generation probabilities than non-shared clonotypes. Sampling was limited to blood, and TCR repertoires in tissue likely differ from TCR repertoires in blood. Rarefaction of sorted-subset datasets indicated incomplete sequencing despite the large sequencing depth. Sharing across several donors was observed for about 5% of naive CD4, under 4% of naive CD8, about 2.3% of memory CD4, and around 0.44% of memory CD8 clonotypes. Naive subsets generally had larger estimated clonotype richness than memory subsets. The small number of donors limited the genetic and exposure-history diversity represented.

The chain links TRBV7-8 with TRBJ1-1; the D gene cannot be resolved reliably. The sequence came from a man aged 18 to 29 in good health. Some clones in this sample may be carry-over from other donors' samples. Specimen: memory CD8+ T cells from PBMCs. Sample cell subset or site, as interpreted from the label and publication: CD45RO+ cells pooled with CCR7-negative TemRA cells. At the DNA level, the sequence is TGTGCCAGCAGCTATGGGAGGGACACTGAAGCTTTCTTT. This is translated as CASSYGRDTEAFF.